This TCR beta chain was observed in a study of T-cell reconstitution after alpha-beta-depleted transplantation in children. Overall study findings and caveats: Newly generated T cells supplied most T-cell counts and diversity one year post-transplant. Several hundred expanded graft clones reportedly supplied alpha-beta T cells about two months after transplant.

In this sample, this clonotype turned up a few times. Its specificity is not known. The TCRbeta library was prepared with unique molecular identifiers. TCRdb redid the calling of the PCR reads with MiXCR, one entry per CDR3 protein. Of about 420,000 distinct CDR3 sequences in the sample, around 15% were seen once. Germline CDR1 is SGHRS and CDR2 is YFSETQ. V trimming: 1 base; J trimming: 0 bases; junction bases outside the gene matches: 6. The CDR3 extends over 16 amino acids. Sequencing used PBMCs, mostly from graft donor cells, obtained 360 days after TCRalphabeta/CD19-depleted stem cell transplant. The rearrangement links TRBV5-1 to TRBJ2-7; 8 positions match TRBD2. The receptor comes from a boy younger than two who had a stem cell transplant for Wiskott-Aldrich syndrome, so the T cells may come from the graft donor. The CDR3 DNA sequence: TGCGCCAGCAGCTTGTCCGAGCGGGAGAGCTCCTACGAGCAGTACTTC. The encoded protein is CASSLSERESSYEQYF.